This is a list of T cell receptor beta chains from one sample in a study of cytomegalovirus exposure and HLA in healthy donors. The table came from immunoSEQ multiplex PCR; TCRdb's copy has only in-frame clones and leaves some out. The table records about 190,000 clones, over 70% of them present only once. Sequencing was performed on PBMCs. These receptor sequences come from a woman aged 25 to 39 in good health and CMV-seropositive. Both conserved end residues are part of each CDR3. D genes are given only for firm matches. Part of the rows lack a size; the others show once, few, many or a class for expanded clones.

>NA|TRBV28|TRBJ1-2|NA
CASSSSGYTF
>NA|TRBV11-2|TRBJ2-1|TRBD2
CASSPQTSDYNEQFF
>NA|TRBV5-1|TRBJ2-1|NA
CASSFYGNEQFF
>NA|TRBV10-3|TRBJ2-2|TRBD2
CAISESSSGSSGELFF
>NA|TRBV4-1|TRBJ1-1|NA
CASSQEQGGTNTEAFF
>once|TRBV27|TRBJ2-7|TRBD1
CASSWTGNYEQYF
>NA|TRBV19|TRBJ1-2|NA
CASSTAQRHGYTF
>once|TRBV28|TRBJ2-1|TRBD2
CASSLSRLAGNEQFF
>NA|TRBV27|TRBJ1-1|NA
CASSFAGLNTEAFF
>NA|TRBV5-1|TRBJ2-2|TRBD2
CASNPESGSNGELFF
>NA|TRBV10-3|TRBJ2-5|TRBD1
CAISESIRQGGRETQYF
>NA|TRBV5-1|TRBJ2-5|NA
CASSGERKPQETQYF
>NA|TRBV5-1|TRBJ1-1|TRBD1
CASSLLGTGETEAFF
>few|TRBV5-1|TRBJ1-1|NA
CASSLKWDTNNF
>NA|TRBV5-1|TRBJ2-1|TRBD2
CASSLTSGNEQFF
>NA|TRBV19|TRBJ2-1|TRBD1
CASSDRGSHLHEQFF
>once|TRBV7-9|TRBJ2-4|NA
CASSPDIGDTIQYF
>NA|TRBV5-1|TRBJ2-7|TRBD2
CASSLELAGGEQYF
>few|TRBV28|TRBJ1-3|TRBD1
CASSPTGANGNTIYF
>NA|TRBV10-2|TRBJ2-7|TRBD2
CASRFPGGEEQYF
>once|TRBV7-2|TRBJ2-5|TRBD2
CASSSRLAGEETQYF
>NA|TRBV5-1|TRBJ1-3|TRBD1
CASSLEGARDTIYF
>NA|TRBV19|TRBJ2-1|NA
CASSIGAENEQFF
>NA|TRBV21-1|TRBJ2-1|NA
CASSKKSSGAYNEQFF
>NA|TRBV5-4|TRBJ2-5|NA
CASSDLGVGETQYF
>NA|TRBV27|TRBJ2-5|NA
CASRTGGQETQYF
>NA|TRBV18|TRBJ2-1|TRBD1
CASSPQRDRVYNEQFF
>NA|TRBV25-1|TRBJ2-2|TRBD1
CASSDRDRGLGNTGELFF
>NA|TRBV10-3|TRBJ2-7|NA
CAISEWRAGGSYEQYF
>once|TRBV5-1|TRBJ2-1|TRBD2
CASSSGLAGGPGNEQFF
>NA|TRBV6-1|TRBJ1-1|TRBD1
CASRSGGVTEAFF
>few|TRBV11-2|TRBJ2-7|NA
CASSLGETYEQYF
>NA|TRBV18|TRBJ1-1|NA
CASSPGLNTEAFF
>once|TRBV6-6|TRBJ2-5|NA
CASTRGAQETQYF
>NA|TRBV4-2|NA|TRBD2
CASSQSGRASSYEQYF
>NA|TRBV9|TRBJ2-3|NA
CASSVRDLRTDTQYF
>NA|TRBV7-2|TRBJ2-1|TRBD2
CASSAPGLVKLF
>NA|TRBV5-6|TRBJ2-1|NA
CASSLPASNEQFF
>once|TRBV5-4|TRBJ2-2|TRBD2
CASSARRRGGTGELFF
>few|TRBV6-6|TRBJ2-7|NA
CASSYSYYEQYF